This entry is about one T cell receptor (beta chain). The antigen remains unidentified. Profiling relied on immunoSEQ multiplex PCR, and the TCRdb table lists in-frame clones only, not all of them. The top ten hold 0.85% to 1.2% of the sample, which has over 2 million clones, just under 95% seen once. This sample stems from a study of shared clonotypes between healthy human individuals. Study at large: Three plates were used per donor for CD4 naive, three for CD4 memory, two for CD8 naive and one for CD8 memory. General observations from the study: When naive CD4 clonotypes were compared across a handful of donors, about 5% were shared.

Terminally differentiated effector memory CD45RA+ cells were left out of the naive CD8 fraction, which was CD45RO-negative and positively selected for CCR7. Trimming took off 0 bases at V and 1 base at J, with 3 bases between the two ends. Germline V gene lookup returns CDR1 LNHNV and CDR2 YYDKDF (reference sequence). The CDR3 has 13 residues. What was sequenced was naive CD8+ T cells sorted from blood. The V and J genes are TRBV15 and TRBJ2-5; D is ambiguous. The TCR was taken from a man aged 18 to 29 in good health. Here the CDR3 DNA reads TGTGCCACCAGCAGAGAAATCCAAGAGACCCAGTACTTC. Amino acid sequence: CATSREIQETQYF.